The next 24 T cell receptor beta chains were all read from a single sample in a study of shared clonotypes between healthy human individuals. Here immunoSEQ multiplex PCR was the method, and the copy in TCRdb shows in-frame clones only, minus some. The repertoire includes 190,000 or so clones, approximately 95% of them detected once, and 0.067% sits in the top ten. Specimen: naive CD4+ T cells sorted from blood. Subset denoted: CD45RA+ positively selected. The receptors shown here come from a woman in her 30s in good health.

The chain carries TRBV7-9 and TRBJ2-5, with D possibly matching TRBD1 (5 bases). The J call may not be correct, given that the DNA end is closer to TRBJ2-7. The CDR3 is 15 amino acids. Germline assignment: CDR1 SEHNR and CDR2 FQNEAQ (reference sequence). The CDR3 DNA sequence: TGTGCCAGCAGCAAGGGGCAGCCTGCCGCCTACGAGCAGTACTTC. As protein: CASSKGQPAAYEQYF.

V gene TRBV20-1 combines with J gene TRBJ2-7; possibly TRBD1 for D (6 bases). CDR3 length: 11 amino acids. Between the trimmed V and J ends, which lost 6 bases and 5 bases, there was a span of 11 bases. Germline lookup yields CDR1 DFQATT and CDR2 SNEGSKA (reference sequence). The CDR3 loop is CSAQGQHEQYF. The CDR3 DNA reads TGCAGTGCGCAAGGACAGCACGAGCAGTACTTC.

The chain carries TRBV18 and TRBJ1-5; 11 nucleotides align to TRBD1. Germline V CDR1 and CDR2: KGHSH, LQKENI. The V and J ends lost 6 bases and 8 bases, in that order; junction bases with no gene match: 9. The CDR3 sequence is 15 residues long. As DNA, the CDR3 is TGTGCCAGCTCCACGGACAGGGGGCGCCTGGAGCCCCAGCATTTT. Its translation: CASSTDRGRLEPQHF.

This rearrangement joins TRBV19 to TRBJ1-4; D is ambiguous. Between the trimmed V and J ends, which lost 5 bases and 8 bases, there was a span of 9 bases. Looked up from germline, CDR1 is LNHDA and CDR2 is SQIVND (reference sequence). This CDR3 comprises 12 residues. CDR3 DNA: TGTGCCAGTAGTGTACACAGAGAAAAACTGTTTTTT. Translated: CASSVHREKLFF.

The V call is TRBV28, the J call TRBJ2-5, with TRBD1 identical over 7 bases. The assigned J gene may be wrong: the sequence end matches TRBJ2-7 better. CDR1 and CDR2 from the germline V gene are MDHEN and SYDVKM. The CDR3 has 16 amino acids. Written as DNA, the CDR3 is TGTGCCAGCACCTCATATGATGGACAGGTTAGCTACGAGCAGTACTTC. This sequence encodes CASTSYDGQVSYEQYF.

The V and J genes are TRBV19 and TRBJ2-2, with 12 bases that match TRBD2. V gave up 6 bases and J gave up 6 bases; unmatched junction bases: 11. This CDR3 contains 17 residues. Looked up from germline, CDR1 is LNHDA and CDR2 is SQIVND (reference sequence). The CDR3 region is CASRTLTSGSGAGELFF. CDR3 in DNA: TGTGCCAGTAGAACTTTGACTAGCGGGAGTGGGGCCGGGGAGCTGTTTTTT.

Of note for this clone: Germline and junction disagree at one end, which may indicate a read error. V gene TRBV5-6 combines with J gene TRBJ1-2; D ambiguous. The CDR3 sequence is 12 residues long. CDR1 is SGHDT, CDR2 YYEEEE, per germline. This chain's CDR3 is CASNLLGNGYTF. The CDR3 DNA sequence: TGTGCCAGCAACTTGCTGGGTAATGGCTACACCTTC.

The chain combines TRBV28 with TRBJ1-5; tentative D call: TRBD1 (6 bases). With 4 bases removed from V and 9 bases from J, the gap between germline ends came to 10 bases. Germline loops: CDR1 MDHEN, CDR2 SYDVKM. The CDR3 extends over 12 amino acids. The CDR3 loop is CASSSDSRPQHF. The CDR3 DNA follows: TGTGCCAGCAGTTCGGACAGTCGGCCCCAGCATTTT.

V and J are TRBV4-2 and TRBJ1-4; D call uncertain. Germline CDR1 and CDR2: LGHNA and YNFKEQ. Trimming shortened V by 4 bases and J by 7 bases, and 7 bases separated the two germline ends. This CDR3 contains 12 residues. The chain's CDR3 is CASSPSSEKLFF. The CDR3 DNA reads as TGTGCCAGCAGCCCCTCCTCTGAAAAACTGTTTTTT.

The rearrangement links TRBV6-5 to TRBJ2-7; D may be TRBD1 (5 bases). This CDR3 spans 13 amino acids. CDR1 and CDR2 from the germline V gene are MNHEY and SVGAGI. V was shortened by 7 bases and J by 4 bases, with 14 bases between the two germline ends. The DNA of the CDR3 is TGTGCCAGCACCCTGACTTCAGGGTACGAGCAGTACTTC. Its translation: CASTLTSGYEQYF.

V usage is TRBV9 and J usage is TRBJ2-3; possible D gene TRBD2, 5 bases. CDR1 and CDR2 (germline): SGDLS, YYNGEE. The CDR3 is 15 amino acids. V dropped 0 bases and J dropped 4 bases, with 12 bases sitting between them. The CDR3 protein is CASSVVASHSDTQYF. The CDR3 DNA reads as TGTGCCAGCAGCGTAGTTGCTAGCCATTCAGATACGCAGTATTTT.

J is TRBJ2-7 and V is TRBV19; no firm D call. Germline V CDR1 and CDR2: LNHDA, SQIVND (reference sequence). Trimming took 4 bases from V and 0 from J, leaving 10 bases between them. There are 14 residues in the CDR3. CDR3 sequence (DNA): TGTGCCAGTAGTACTCTCGGGTCCTCCTACGAGCAGTACTTC. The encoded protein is CASSTLGSSYEQYF.

CDR3 DNA sequence: TGTGCCTGGAGTCCAACTAGCCTCAATGAGCAGTTCTTC. It specifies CAWSPTSLNEQFF. The chain combines TRBV30 with TRBJ2-1, with a possible D match to TRBD2 (6 bases). CDR1 is GTSNPN and CDR2 is SVGIG in the germline V gene (reference sequence). This CDR3 is built from 13 residues. V lost 2 bases, J lost 6 bases, and 11 bases lay in between.

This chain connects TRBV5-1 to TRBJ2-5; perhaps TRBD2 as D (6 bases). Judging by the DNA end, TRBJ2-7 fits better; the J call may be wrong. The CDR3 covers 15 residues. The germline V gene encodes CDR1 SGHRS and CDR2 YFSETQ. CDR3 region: CASRRGATGPYEQYF. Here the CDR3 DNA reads TGCGCCAGCAGGCGCGGGGCGACGGGCCCCTACGAGCAGTACTTC.

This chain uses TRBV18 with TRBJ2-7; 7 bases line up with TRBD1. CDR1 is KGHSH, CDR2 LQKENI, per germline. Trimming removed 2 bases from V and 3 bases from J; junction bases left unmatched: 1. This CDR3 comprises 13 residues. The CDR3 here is CASSPTGVYEQYF. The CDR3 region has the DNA TGTGCCAGCTCACCAACAGGGGTCTACGAGCAGTACTTC. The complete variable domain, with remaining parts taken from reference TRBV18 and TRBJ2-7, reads NAGVMQNPRHLVRRRGQEARLRCSPMKGHSHVYWYRQLPEEGLKFMVYLQKENIIDESGMPKERFSAEFPKEGPSILRIQQVVRGDSAAYFCASSPTGVYEQYFGPGTRLTVT.

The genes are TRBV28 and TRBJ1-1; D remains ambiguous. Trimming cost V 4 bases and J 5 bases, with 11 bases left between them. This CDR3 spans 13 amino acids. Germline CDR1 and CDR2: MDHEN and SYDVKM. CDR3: CASSYRVRTEAFF. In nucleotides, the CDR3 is TGTGCCAGCAGTTACCGGGTCAGGACTGAAGCTTTCTTT.

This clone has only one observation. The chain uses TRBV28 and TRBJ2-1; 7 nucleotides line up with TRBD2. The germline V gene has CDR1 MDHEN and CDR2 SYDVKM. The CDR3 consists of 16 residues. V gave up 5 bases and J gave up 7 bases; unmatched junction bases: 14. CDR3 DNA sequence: TGTGCCAGCAGTCCTTATGGGGGGGTACTGGGTAATGAGCAGTTCTTC. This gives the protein CASSPYGGVLGNEQFF.

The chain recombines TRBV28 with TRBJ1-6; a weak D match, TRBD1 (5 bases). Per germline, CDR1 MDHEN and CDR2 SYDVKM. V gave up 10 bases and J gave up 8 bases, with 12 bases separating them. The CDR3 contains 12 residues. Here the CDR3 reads CATGGEDSPLHF. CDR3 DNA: TGTGCCACGGGGGGGGAGGATTCACCCCTCCACTTT.

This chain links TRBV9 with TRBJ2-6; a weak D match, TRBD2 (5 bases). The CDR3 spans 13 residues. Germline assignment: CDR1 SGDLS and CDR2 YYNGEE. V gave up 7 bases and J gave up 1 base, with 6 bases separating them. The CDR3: CASGGSGANVLTF. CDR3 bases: TGTGCCAGCGGCGGGTCTGGGGCCAACGTCCTGACTTTC. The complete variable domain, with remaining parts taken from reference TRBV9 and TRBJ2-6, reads DSGVTQTPKHLITATGQRVTLRCSPRSGDLSVYWYQQSLDQGLQFLIQYYNGEERAKGNILERFSAQQFPDLHSELNLSSLELGDSALYFCASGGSGANVLTFGAGSRLTVL.

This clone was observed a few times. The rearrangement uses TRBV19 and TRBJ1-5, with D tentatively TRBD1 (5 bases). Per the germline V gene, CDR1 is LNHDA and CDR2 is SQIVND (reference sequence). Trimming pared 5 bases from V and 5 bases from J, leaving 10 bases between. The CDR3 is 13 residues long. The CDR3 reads CASSGGDYQPQHF. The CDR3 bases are TGTGCCAGTAGTGGAGGGGATTATCAGCCCCAGCATTTT.

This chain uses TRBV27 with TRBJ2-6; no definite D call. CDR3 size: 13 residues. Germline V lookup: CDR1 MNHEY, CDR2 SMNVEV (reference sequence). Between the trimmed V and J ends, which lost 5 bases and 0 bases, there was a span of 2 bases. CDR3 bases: TGTGCCAGCAGTATCTCTGGGGCCAACGTCCTGACTTTC. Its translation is CASSISGANVLTF.

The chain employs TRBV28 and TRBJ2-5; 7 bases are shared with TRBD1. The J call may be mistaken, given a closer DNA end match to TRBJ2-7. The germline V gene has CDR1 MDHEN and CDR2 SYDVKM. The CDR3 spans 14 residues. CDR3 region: CASTPGQATYEQYF. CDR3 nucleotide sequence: TGTGCCAGCACCCCCGGACAGGCGACTTACGAGCAGTACTTC.

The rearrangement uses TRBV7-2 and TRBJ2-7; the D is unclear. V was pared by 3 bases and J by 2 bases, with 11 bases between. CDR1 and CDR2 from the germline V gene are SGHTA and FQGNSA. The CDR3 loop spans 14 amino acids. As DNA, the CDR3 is TGTGCCAGCAGCTTCGGCGCCTTAACCTACGAGCAGTACTTC. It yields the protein CASSFGALTYEQYF.

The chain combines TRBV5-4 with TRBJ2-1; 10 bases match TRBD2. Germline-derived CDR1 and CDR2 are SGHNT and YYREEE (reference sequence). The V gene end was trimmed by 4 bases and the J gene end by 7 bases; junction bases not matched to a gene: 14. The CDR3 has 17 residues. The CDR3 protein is CASSPTGGSGRWNEQFF. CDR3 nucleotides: TGTGCCAGCAGCCCGACTGGAGGTAGCGGGAGGTGGAATGAGCAGTTCTTC.